Listed below are T cell receptor beta chains from one sample, sequenced in a study of T cell responses to AZD1222 COVID-19 vaccine. Generated by immunoSEQ multiplex PCR, the TCRdb table keeps only in-frame clones and is missing some. The repertoire holds tens of thousands of clones, with roughly nine tenths as singletons. Here the sequenced sample was peripheral blood, taken 28 days after the second AZD1222 dose. The receptor set was obtained from an adult who received the AZD1222 COVID-19 vaccine. Each CDR3 is given with its conserved first and last residue. The D gene is left open where the match is weak. Only some rows state a clone size, as once, few, many or a class for expanded clones.

. TRBJ2-5 TRBV29-1 TRBD1 TGCAGCGCCGGCATCAGGGGGGAGACCCAGTACTTC CSAGIRGETQYF
. TRBJ1-2 TRBV2 . TGTGCCAGCAGTGATCGAGGCGTATATGGCTACACCTTC CASSDRGVYGYTF
. TRBJ2-3 TRBV6-2/TRBV6-3 TRBD2 TGTGCCAGCAGTTGGGCTAGCGGGGGGTTAAGAGATACGCAGTATTTT CASSWASGGLRDTQYF
once TRBJ1-4 TRBV28 TRBD1 TGTGCCAGCAGTTCCGCGACAGGGGGCGGTGAAAAACTGTTTTTT CASSSATGGGEKLFF
once TRBJ2-1 TRBV5-1 . TGCGCCAGCAGCCCCCGGGGGGTAGCGGGACGACCAGGGGGTGAGCAGTTCTTC CASSPRGVAGRPGGEQFF
. TRBJ2-1 TRBV7-3 . TGTGCCAGCAGCCCTCAGAGATCTGAGCAGTTCTTC CASSPQRSEQFF
. TRBJ2-5 TRBV5-5 . TGTGCCAGCAGCTTCGCCCCCGATAACCAAGAGACCCAGTACTTC CASSFAPDNQETQYF
. TRBJ1-1 TRBV27 . TGTGCCAGCAGTTTCTGGGGCACTGAAGCTTTCTTT CASSFWGTEAFF
. TRBJ2-1 TRBV5-8 TRBD1 TGTGCCAGCAGCAAGGGGGACAGCAATGAGCAGTTCTTC CASSKGDSNEQFF
. TRBJ1-5 TRBV24-1 . TGTGCCACCAGTGATTTTTGGCCGAAGTATAGCAATCAGCCCCAGCATTTT CATSDFWPKYSNQPQHF
. TRBJ1-5 TRBV10-3 TRBD1 TGTGCCATCAGTAGAGACAGGGGAGGGAGTCAGCCCCAGCATTTT CAISRDRGGSQPQHF
once TRBJ2-3 TRBV3-1/TRBV3-2 . TGTGCCAGCAGCCAAGATAGGCTAGCAGATACGCAGTATTTT CASSQDRLADTQYF
. TRBJ2-7 TRBV7-9 TRBD1 TGTGCCAGCAGCTTAGAAGACAGGGGCGGCTACGAGCAGTACTTC CASSLEDRGGYEQYF
. TRBJ2-3 TRBV28 . TGTGCCAGCATGCGTTCAGATACGCAGTATTTT CASMRSDTQYF
. TRBJ1-1 TRBV30 . TGTGCCTGGAGCAACAACCTCCAGGTGTCGACTGAAGCTTTCTTT CAWSNNLQVSTEAFF
. TRBJ1-5 TRBV5-5 . TGTGCCAGCAGCTTGGACAGCAATCAGCCCCAGCATTTT CASSLDSNQPQHF
. TRBJ1-1 TRBV28 . TGTGCCAGCAATTCGCCTCCGGGACAAGATAATGAAGCTTTCTTT CASNSPPGQDNEAFF
once TRBJ1-2 TRBV29-1 TRBD1 TGCAGCGTTGAAGATCGGGACAGCTCCCCGTGGGGCTATGGCTACACCTTC CSVEDRDSSPWGYGYTF
. TRBJ1-3 TRBV11-3 . TGTGCCAGCAGCCTGGACATAGCCCTCTCTGGAAACACCATATATTTT CASSLDIALSGNTIYF
. TRBJ2-2 TRBV4-1 . TGCGCCAGCAGCCAAGATCTCAGGTTGATCACCGGGGAGCTGTTTTTT CASSQDLRLITGELFF
. TRBJ2-1 TRBV2 . TGTGCCAGCAGTGTGGGCAACAATGAGCAGTTCTTC CASSVGNNEQFF
. TRBJ2-3 TRBV9 . TGTGCCAGCAGCGTCGACTCCTTATTAGGTACGCAGTATTTT CASSVDSLLGTQYF
. TRBJ1-2 TRBV5-4 . TGTGCCAGCAGCTTGGTCGGAAGCTACACCTTC CASSLVGSYTF
. TRBJ2-6 TRBV30 . TGTGCCTGGAGTGTACCAGGCAGAGGGGGATCTGGGGCCAACGTCCTGACTTTC CAWSVPGRGGSGANVLTF
. TRBJ1-1 TRBV19 . TGTGCCAGTACCTGGGGGTATATGAACACTGAAGCTTTCTTT CASTWGYMNTEAFF
. TRBJ2-2 TRBV4-1 . TGCGCCAGCAGCCTAGAAGGGAGTGGCGGGGAGCTGTTTTTT CASSLEGSGGELFF
. TRBJ1-1 TRBV28 TRBD1 TGTGCCAGCAGTCTTTACAGGGGGAGTGGGGCTTTCTTT CASSLYRGSGAFF
. TRBJ1-2 TRBV7-6 TRBD1 TGTGCCAGCAGCTTAGGGACAGGTTGGGGCTACACCTTC CASSLGTGWGYTF
. TRBJ1-4 TRBV19 TRBD1 TGTGCCAGTGGCCCCAGGGGGCTTAATACTAATGAAAAACTGTTTTTT CASGPRGLNTNEKLFF
. TRBJ1-5 TRBV3-1/TRBV3-2 . TGTGCCAGCAGTCGGGGAGTTTTGGCGGCGGAGCCCCAGCATTTT CASSRGVLAAEPQHF
few TRBJ2-7 TRBV6-1 TRBD2 TGTGCCAGCAGTGAACCGGGGGGGGCATCCTACGAGCAGTACTTC CASSEPGGASYEQYF
. TRBJ2-2 TRBV12-5 . TGTGCTAGTGGTTCCCCCCCGGACAGCCGACCTTCCGGCAAGAACACCGGGGAGCTGTTTTTT CASGSPPDSRPSGKNTGELFF
. TRBJ2-5 TRBV21-1 . TGTGCCAGCAGCAAAGGTGGGGAGAGGTACTTC CASSKGGERYF
. TRBJ1-4 TRBV6-5 TRBD1 TGTGCCAGCAGGGGACAGCCCTTATTTAATGAAAAACTGTTTTTT CASRGQPLFNEKLFF
. TRBJ2-3 TRBV27 TRBD2 TGTGCCAGCAGGAGGACTAGCGGGGCAGTAGATACGCAGTATTTT CASRRTSGAVDTQYF
. TRBJ1-3 TRBV6-1 . TGTGCCAGCAGTGAACTGGGTCTCTCTGGAAACACCATATATTTT CASSELGLSGNTIYF
. TRBJ2-3 TRBV6-2/TRBV6-3 TRBD2 TGTGCCAGCAGTTGGGGACTAGCGGGGGGGAGCACAGATACGCAGTATTTT CASSWGLAGGSTDTQYF
. TRBJ1-2 TRBV6-5 TRBD1 TGTGCCAGCAGTTATTCGGACAGGGGCGGCTACACCTTC CASSYSDRGGYTF
. TRBJ1-5 TRBV2 TRBD1 TGTGCCAGCAGGGGGACAGGGTCGATAGCAAATCAGCCCCAGCATTTT CASRGTGSIANQPQHF
. TRBJ1-1 TRBV11-2 TRBD1 TGTGCCAGCACCCAAGGGGGCGCGAGGACTGAAGCTTTCTTT CASTQGGARTEAFF
. TRBJ2-5 TRBV25-1 TRBD1 TGTGCCAGCAGTGAGCAGGGGGCGGGTGACGAGACCCAGTACTTC CASSEQGAGDETQYF
. TRBJ2-7 TRBV4-2 . TGTGCCAGCAGCCTTGACTCTACCCAACTTAGTTTCTACGAGCAGTACTTC CASSLDSTQLSFYEQYF
. TRBJ2-1 TRBV5-1 . TGCGCCAGCAGCTTGGGGGGGACTCATTACAATGAGCAGTTCTTC CASSLGGTHYNEQFF
. TRBJ1-1 TRBV2 TRBD1 TGTGCCAGCAACGGACAGGGGTTGCGTGAAGCTTTCTTT CASNGQGLREAFF
. TRBJ1-2 TRBV5-6 . TGTGCCAGCAGCCCGGACTCCGGCCTGACCTATGGCTACACCTTC CASSPDSGLTYGYTF
. TRBJ2-5 TRBV7-9 TRBD2 TGTGCCAGCAGTTCGGGACTAAAAGAGACCCAGTACTTC CASSSGLKETQYF
. TRBJ1-2 TRBV19 TRBD1 TGTGCCAGTAGCCGCCCGGACAGGCCAAGCTATGGCTACACCTTC CASSRPDRPSYGYTF
. TRBJ1-1 TRBV7-2 TRBD1 TGTGCCAGCTTACGGACAGGACCGAACACTGAAGCTTTCTTT CASLRTGPNTEAFF
. TRBJ1-2 TRBV5-6 . TGTGCCAGCAGCGGACTAGCTTCGAGGCGGGGCTACACCTTC CASSGLASRRGYTF
. TRBJ1-4 TRBV30 . TGTGCCGGACAACAGTCAAAACTGTTTTTT CAGQQSKLFF
. TRBJ1-2 TRBV10-3 . TGTGCCATCAGCCCCGCCGGGGGCAACTATGGCTACACCTTC CAISPAGGNYGYTF